The 15 T cell receptor beta chains listed next were all sequenced from one sample in a study of immune evolution from preneoplasia to lung adenocarcinoma. This table comes from immunoSEQ multiplex PCR, and its TCRdb copy is limited to in-frame clones, with some not included. The sample includes about 4,900 clones, around 76% seen only once; the top ten take roughly 12%. The sample taken for sequencing was FFPE minimally invasive lung adenocarcinoma tissue. Every receptor here comes from a person in their sixties or seventies with lung adenocarcinoma.

The chain employs TRBV10-3 and TRBJ2-5; D could derive from TRBD1 or TRBD2 (6 bases each). The V gene lost 3 bases and the J gene lost 5 bases, with 13 bases spanning the gap. There are 14 residues in the CDR3. CDR1 is ENHRY and CDR2 is SYGVKD in the germline V gene. The CDR3 is CAISDMGGRETQYF. In DNA, the CDR3 is TGTGCCATCAGTGATATGGGGGGCCGGGAGACCCAGTACTTC.

The V call is TRBV18, the J call TRBJ2-1, with 14 nucleotides matching TRBD2. The CDR3 extends over 15 amino acids. The V gene end was trimmed by 3 bases and the J gene end by 6 bases; junction bases not matched to a gene: 1. Germline CDR1 reads KGHSH; CDR2 reads LQKENI. The CDR3, as DNA: TGTGCCAGCTCACCGGGACTAGCGGGGGCCAATGAGCAGTTCTTC. Translated, it gives CASSPGLAGANEQFF.

The chain joins TRBV6-4 to TRBJ2-2, with D maybe TRBD1 (6 bases). The V and J ends lost 0 bases and 6 bases respectively, with 14 bases between them. This CDR3 contains 16 residues. From germline, CDR1 is MRHNA and CDR2 SNTAGT. CDR3 nucleotides: TGTGCCAGCAGTGACTCGACGGGAACAGGGTCCGGGGAGCTGTTTTTT. This sequence encodes CASSDSTGTGSGELFF.

The V call is TRBV28, the J call TRBJ2-7; TRBD1 might be the D (5 bases). The germline gives CDR1 MDHEN, CDR2 SYDVKM. The CDR3 is 13 residues long. Between the trimmed V and J ends, which lost 6 bases and 3 bases, there was a span of 12 bases. The CDR3 DNA is TGTGCCAGCAGCAAGAATCAGGGCTACGAGCAGTACTTC. Its protein is CASSKNQGYEQYF.

The rearrangement uses TRBV7-2 and TRBJ2-7; a possible D gene is TRBD1 (6 bases). The length of the CDR3 is 16 residues. Trimming took off 5 bases at V and 2 bases at J, with 19 bases between the two ends. Germline V CDR1 and CDR2: SGHTA, FQGNSA. Here the CDR3 reads CASSPSWGPIPYEQYF. The CDR3 DNA sequence: TGTGCCAGCAGCCCCAGCTGGGGGCCGATCCCCTACGAGCAGTACTTC.

The rearrangement links TRBV7-8 to TRBJ2-1; TRBD2 matches 8 bases. Germline V gives CDR1 SGHVS, CDR2 FQNEAQ. CDR3 size: 16 residues. V was clipped by 1 base and J by 4 bases; unmatched bases: 6. In nucleotides, the CDR3 is TGTGCCAGCAGCTTAGGTAGCGGGGCGCTTTACAATGAGCAGTTCTTC. Encoded protein: CASSLGSGALYNEQFF.

V is TRBV6-1 and J is TRBJ1-4; TRBD1 matches 8 bases. After removal of 2 bases from V and 6 bases from J, the junction contained 11 bases not matched to a gene. Germline values: CDR1 MNHNS, CDR2 SASEGT. The CDR3 is 17 amino acids. The CDR3 DNA reads as TGTGCCAGCAGTGAACGGCTTACAGGGGGTAGAGATGAAAAACTGTTTTTT. This translates into CASSERLTGGRDEKLFF.

This clone came up once. The chain couples TRBV6-1 to TRBJ2-1; perhaps TRBD1 as D (6 bases). The CDR3 totals 17 residues. Between the trimmed V and J ends, which lost 2 bases and 6 bases, there was a span of 20 bases. Germline loops: CDR1 MNHNS, CDR2 SASEGT. The CDR3 DNA reads as TGTGCCAGCAGTGAACTCGAACAGGGTTCTGGTCGCAATGAGCAGTTCTTC. Amino acids: CASSELEQGSGRNEQFF.

V usage is TRBV9 and J usage is TRBJ2-5; unclear D gene. The ends were cut back, 3 bases at V and 5 bases at J, with 17 bases in the middle. The CDR3 loop spans 15 amino acids. Germline lookup yields CDR1 SGDLS and CDR2 YYNGEE. The CDR3 loop is CASSGSTVPGETQYF. In DNA, the CDR3 is TGTGCCAGCAGCGGATCAACAGTTCCGGGTGAGACCCAGTACTTC.

This clone was picked up a small number of times. This chain uses TRBV29-1 with TRBJ1-2; TRBD1 might be the D (6 bases). The germline V and J ends were trimmed by 1 base and 8 bases, with 11 bases remaining between them. The CDR3 contains 12 residues. CDR1 is SQVTM and CDR2 is ANQGSEA in the germline V gene. CDR3 region: CSVEVDSQGYTF. In DNA, the CDR3 is TGCAGCGTTGAAGTGGACAGCCAGGGCTACACCTTC.

CDR3 in amino acids: CASSARPTPNTGELFF. The CDR3 DNA reads TGTGCCAGCAGCGCCAGACCCACTCCGAACACCGGGGAGCTGTTTTTT. The rearrangement links TRBV7-2 to TRBJ2-2; D unclear. The CDR3 loop spans 16 amino acids. V dropped 5 bases and J dropped 0 bases, with 13 bases sitting between them. Per germline, CDR1 SGHTA and CDR2 FQGNSA.

This clone has a handful of counts. The chain couples TRBV19 to TRBJ1-5; D is ambiguous. Germline V CDR1 and CDR2: LNHDA, SQIVND (reference sequence). The CDR3 length is 13 residues. V was clipped by 5 bases and J by 0 bases, with 5 bases between them. For the CDR3, the DNA is TGTGCCAGTAGTCTTAGTAGCAATCAGCCCCAGCATTTT. This sequence encodes CASSLSSNQPQHF. The whole variable domain, filled in from reference TRBV19 and TRBJ1-5, reads DGGITQSPKYLFRKEGQNVTLSCEQNLNHDAMYWYRQDPGQGLRLIYYSQIVNDFQKGDIAEGYSVSREKKESFPLTVTSAQKNPTAFYLCASSLSSNQPQHFGDGTRLSIL.

V usage is TRBV7-2 and J usage is TRBJ2-7, with D perhaps TRBD1 (5 bases). The CDR3 sequence is 13 residues long. V dropped 5 bases and J dropped 4 bases, with 12 bases sitting between them. Germline values: CDR1 SGHTA, CDR2 FQGNSA. DNA for the CDR3: TGTGCCAGCAGCGGGATGACAGCATACGAGCAGTACTTC. This encodes CASSGMTAYEQYF.

This chain connects TRBV30 to TRBJ2-7; 7 nucleotides line up with TRBD1. Trimming at V came to 1 base and at J to 0 bases, leaving 6 bases not matched to a gene. The germline CDR1 and CDR2 sequences are GTSNPN and SVGIG (reference sequence). CDR3 length: 15 residues. Here the CDR3 reads CAWSGTGVSSYEQYF. The CDR3 nucleotides read TGTGCCTGGAGTGGTACAGGGGTGAGCTCCTACGAGCAGTACTTC.

This chain connects TRBV5-8 to TRBJ2-2; 12 positions agree with TRBD1. The V gene's germline CDR1 is SGHTS and CDR2 YDEGEE. Trimming took 5 bases from V and 4 from J; bases not matched to a gene: 6. CDR3 length: 16 amino acids. CDR3 sequence (DNA): TGTGCCAGCAGTTCAGGGGACAGGGGGCTCACCGGGGAGCTGTTTTTT. Its protein is CASSSGDRGLTGELFF.